This TCR beta chain was obtained from a study of T cell repertoires in cytomegalovirus infection (dated by TCRdb to between 2018 and 2021). About the investigation overall: Donor HLA type was relevant to the analysis, as public TCR beta signatures indicated carriage of CMV infection together with the matching HLA type. General conclusions and limits of the study: The ex vivo response was dominated by HLA-C-restricted CMV-specific TCR beta clonotypes, which also provided the single most frequent clonotype in two of eight donors. Cumulative frequency of public TCR beta family members discriminated carriers of CMV infection plus the relevant HLA type in this cohort and an independent roughly 330-donor cohort.

As concerns this clonotype: It lacks a known antigen. There are no base qualities to consult, and no much larger clone falls within one base.

TCRdb names Illumina HiSeq 1500 as the instrument used. TCRdb trimmed public reads at Q25 via fastp, called clones via MiXCR and kept in-frame beta chains. For every CDR3 protein sequence, its rows merge into one entry that carries the most common genes and DNA. The sample contains some 120,000 distinct CDR3 sequences, over 9% of them found a single time. 31% of the sample is in the top ten clones. CDR1 and CDR2 were assigned from the germline V gene (reference sequence) as MNHNY and SVGAGI. The junction shows trimming of 0 bases on V and 7 bases on J, plus 28 bases between the germline ends. From cysteine to phenylalanine, the CDR3 is 20 amino acids long. Just the 60-base CDR3 DNA is kept, in frame starting at base 1.

The TCR originated in a human donor in good health (CMV status not recorded). Some clones in this sample may be carry-over from other donors' samples. Input material: PBMCs, sequenced either directly or after in vitro stimulation (not recorded which). Recombination joined TRBV6-6 with TRBJ2-4; TRBD1 is possibly the D segment (6 matching bases). The DNA sequence is as follows: TGTGCCAGCAGTTACTCGATAAAGGCCCGGCAGGAAAAGGGGGTGAACATTCAGTACTTC. Translated, it reads CASSYSIKARQEKGVNIQYF.